Listed below are T cell receptor beta chains from one sample, sequenced in a study of blood T cell repertoires in COVID-19. Generated by immunoSEQ multiplex PCR, the TCRdb table keeps only in-frame clones and is missing some. The sample shows a few hundred thousand clones, about 88% of them seen only once. Specimen: peripheral blood. Receptor source: a woman younger than 45 with COVID-19, enrolled during active disease. Both conserved end residues are part of each CDR3. The D gene is left open where the match is weak. Clone size is given for some rows only: seen once, a few or many times, or a class if the clone is expanded.

j_call	d_call	v_call	clone_size	cdr3_nt	cdr3_aa
TRBJ1-4	NA	TRBV28	once	TGTGCCAGCAGGGACAGCCTTAATGAAAAACTGTTTTTT	CASRDSLNEKLFF
TRBJ2-7	TRBD2	TRBV6-2/TRBV6-3	NA	TGTGCCAGCAGTTCCTCGGGACTAATCACCTCCGAGCAGTACTTC	CASSSSGLITSEQYF
TRBJ2-3	TRBD2	TRBV28	NA	TGTGCCAGCAGTTTAGCGGGAGTTGGGACAGATACGCAGTATTTT	CASSLAGVGTDTQYF
TRBJ2-1	NA	TRBV5-1	NA	TGCGCCAGCAGCTTGGCCGCGAGGAATGAGCAGTTCTTC	CASSLAARNEQFF
TRBJ2-3	TRBD2	TRBV6-7	NA	TGTGCCAGCAGTTACTCGGGAGCGGGAGGCCCCCGAGATACGCAGTATTTT	CASSYSGAGGPRDTQYF
TRBJ2-1	TRBD2	TRBV10-2	NA	TGCGCCAGCAGTCCCACTAGCGGTTACAATGAGCAGTTCTTC	CASSPTSGYNEQFF
TRBJ1-6	TRBD1	TRBV30	NA	TGTGCCTGGAGTGTACTCGGGACAGATAATTCACCCCTCCACTTT	CAWSVLGTDNSPLHF
TRBJ2-4	TRBD2	TRBV28	NA	TGTGCCAGCAGATTAATCGGACTAGCGGGGCGGGGCGGGAACATTCAGTACTTC	CASRLIGLAGRGGNIQYF
TRBJ2-6	TRBD1	TRBV15	NA	TGTGCCACCAGCAGGGACAGGGGGCCGTCTGGGGCCAACGTCCTGACTTTC	CATSRDRGPSGANVLTF
TRBJ2-4	TRBD1	TRBV5-4	NA	TGTGCCAGCAGCTTGGAGACAGGGGGCATTCAGTACTTC	CASSLETGGIQYF
TRBJ2-1	NA	TRBV2	NA	TGTGCCAGCAGTGAGCAGCGCGTCTCCTACAATGAGCAGTTCTTC	CASSEQRVSYNEQFF
TRBJ2-2	TRBD2	TRBV28	NA	TGTGCCAGCACAATAGCGGGGGCGGACACCGGGGAGCTGTTTTTT	CASTIAGADTGELFF
TRBJ2-5	NA	TRBV5-1	NA	TGCGCCAGCAGCTTGGTCGGAGGGGAGACCCAGTACTTC	CASSLVGGETQYF
TRBJ2-1	NA	TRBV7-9	NA	TGTGCCAGCAGCTTTGGACTAAACAATGAGCAGTTCTTC	CASSFGLNNEQFF
TRBJ2-1	NA	TRBV2	NA	TGTGCCAGCAGCCCCCGTTCCGGGAGTGAAAATGAGCAGTTCTTC	CASSPRSGSENEQFF
TRBJ1-3	TRBD1	TRBV5-4	NA	TGTGCCAGCAGCTACAGGGGGCGAGCTGGAAACACCATATATTTT	CASSYRGRAGNTIYF
TRBJ1-4	TRBD1	TRBV6-1	NA	TGTGCCAGCAGTGAAAAGTCAGGGGGTAATGAAAAACTGTTTTTT	CASSEKSGGNEKLFF
TRBJ2-2	TRBD1	TRBV4-1	NA	TGCGCCAGCAGCCACCCCCGACAGGGTTCCCTCCCCGGGGAGCTGTTTTTT	CASSHPRQGSLPGELFF
TRBJ2-3	NA	TRBV21-1	NA	TGTGCCAGCAGCCTCCTTTGGACAGGATGGGATACGCAGTATTTT	CASSLLWTGWDTQYF
TRBJ2-7	TRBD2	TRBV18	NA	TGTGCCAGCTCACCATCGGGGCCGGATAGCGGGATCTACTACGAGCAGTACTTC	CASSPSGPDSGIYYEQYF
TRBJ2-7	TRBD2	TRBV18	NA	TGTGCCAGCTCCCCAGCCCGTGGACTAGCGGGATGGGACTCCTACGAGCAGTACTTC	CASSPARGLAGWDSYEQYF
TRBJ2-5	TRBD2	TRBV3-1/TRBV3-2	NA	TGTGCCAGCAGCCAAGATGCGGGACTAGCGGGAGGTAGTTGGGAGACCCAGTACTTC	CASSQDAGLAGGSWETQYF
TRBJ2-1	TRBD2	TRBV6-2/TRBV6-3	few	TGTGCCAGCAGTGACTCTAGCGGGAGGGCTAGGAACAATGAGCAGTTCTTC	CASSDSSGRARNNEQFF
TRBJ2-4	NA	TRBV19	NA	TGTGCCAGTAGTATGTCTCAGATAGCCAAAAACATTCAGTACTTC	CASSMSQIAKNIQYF
TRBJ1-2	TRBD1	TRBV5-4	NA	TGTGCCAGCAGCCATCACCTCGACAGGGGGCGTAGTGGCTACACCTTC	CASSHHLDRGRSGYTF
TRBJ2-7	NA	TRBV11-2	NA	TGTGCCAGCAGCCGGGAGCAATACGAGCAGTACTTC	CASSREQYEQYF
TRBJ1-2	NA	TRBV7-9	NA	TGTGCCAGCAGCTTAGGTTGGGCCCGCTATGGCTACACCTTC	CASSLGWARYGYTF
TRBJ1-2	NA	TRBV6-6	NA	TGTGCCAGCAAAGGGGAGGCGCATAACTATGGCTACACCTTC	CASKGEAHNYGYTF
TRBJ1-2	TRBD1	TRBV28	few	TGTGCCTTAAGAGGGGACAGGGGTGCCTATGGCTACACCTTC	CALRGDRGAYGYTF
TRBJ2-7	TRBD2	TRBV3-1/TRBV3-2	NA	TGTGCCAGCAGCACGCGACTAGCGGGAGATTACGAGCAGTACTTC	CASSTRLAGDYEQYF
TRBJ1-4	TRBD1	TRBV4-1	NA	TGCGCCAGCAGCCAACCAGGGGGAGATGAAAAACTGTTTTTT	CASSQPGGDEKLFF
TRBJ2-3	NA	TRBV5-1	NA	TGCGCCAGCAGCTTTAAAGCGGGCTGGGGCACAGATACGCAGTATTTT	CASSFKAGWGTDTQYF
TRBJ2-7	TRBD2	TRBV28	once	TGTGCCAGCACGCTCCCCGGGACTAGCGGTTCCTACGAGCAGTACTTC	CASTLPGTSGSYEQYF
TRBJ2-3	NA	TRBV18	NA	TGTGCCAGCTCACCAAGGCGGAGTAGCACAGATACGCAGTATTTT	CASSPRRSSTDTQYF
TRBJ1-6	TRBD1	TRBV6-5	few	TGTGCCAGTCAGGACAGGGTATATAATTCACCCCTCCACTTT	CASQDRVYNSPLHF
TRBJ1-4	NA	TRBV6-5	few	TGTGCCAGCAGTTATGCGGGGGGACAACCCGAAAAACTGTTTTTT	CASSYAGGQPEKLFF
TRBJ2-7	NA	TRBV29-1	NA	TGCAGCGTTGAAGACGGTACCTACGAGCAGTACTTC	CSVEDGTYEQYF
TRBJ2-1	TRBD1	TRBV2	NA	TGTGCCAGCACCATGGACAGGACCAATGAGCAGTTCTTC	CASTMDRTNEQFF
TRBJ1-6	TRBD1	TRBV19	few	TGTGCCAGTAGTGGGACAGGGGATTCACCCCTCCACTTT	CASSGTGDSPLHF
TRBJ2-4	NA	TRBV3-1/TRBV3-2	NA	TGTGCCAGCAGCCGGGGGGAGAAAAACATTCAGTACTTC	CASSRGEKNIQYF
TRBJ2-1	TRBD2	TRBV25-1	NA	TGTGCCAGCGGACTAGCGGCCGTCTACAATGAGCAGTTCTTC	CASGLAAVYNEQFF
TRBJ1-2	NA	TRBV2	once	TGTGCCAGCAGTGGGACACCTAACTATGGCTACACCTTC	CASSGTPNYGYTF
TRBJ2-5	NA	TRBV6-1	NA	TGTGCCAGCAGTGAAGCTTCCAGACAAGAGACCCAGTACTTC	CASSEASRQETQYF
TRBJ1-2	TRBD1	TRBV5-4	few	TGTGCCAGCAGCCCGAGGCGGGACAGAATAAACTATGGCTACACCTTC	CASSPRRDRINYGYTF
TRBJ1-2	TRBD1	TRBV9	NA	TGTGCCAGCAGCGTAGGGAACAGGGGCTATGGCTACACCTTC	CASSVGNRGYGYTF